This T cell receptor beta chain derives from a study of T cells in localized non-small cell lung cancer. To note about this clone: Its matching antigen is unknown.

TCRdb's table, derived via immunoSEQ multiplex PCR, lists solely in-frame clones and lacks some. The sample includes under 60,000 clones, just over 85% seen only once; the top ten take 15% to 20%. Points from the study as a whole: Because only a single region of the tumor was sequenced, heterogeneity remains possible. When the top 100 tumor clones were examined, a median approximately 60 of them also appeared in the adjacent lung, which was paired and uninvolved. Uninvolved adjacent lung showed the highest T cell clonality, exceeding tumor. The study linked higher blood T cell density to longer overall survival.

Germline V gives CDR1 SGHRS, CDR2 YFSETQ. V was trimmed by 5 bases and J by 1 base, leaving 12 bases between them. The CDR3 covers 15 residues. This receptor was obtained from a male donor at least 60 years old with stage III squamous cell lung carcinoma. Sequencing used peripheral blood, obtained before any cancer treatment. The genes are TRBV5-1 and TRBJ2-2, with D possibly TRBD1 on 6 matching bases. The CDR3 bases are TGCGCCAGCAGACGTCCGGGACAGAACACCGGGGAGCTGTTTTTT. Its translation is CASRRPGQNTGELFF.